The clone carrying this T cell receptor beta chain has at least ten counts. The antigen is unknown. This sample was taken from a study of CD8+ T cells in alopecia areata. Study-wide background: Tofacitinib dosing lasted 6 to 18 months, which was then followed by 6 months off drug. Findings and caveats of the study: Especially in alopecia totalis/universalis, lesional scalp showed greater clonality than normal scalp did.

Collected material from alopecia areata patients comprised lesional scalp punch biopsies and peripheral blood. Sorting separated CD4+ and CD8+ T cells out of PBMCs. RNA extraction was followed by reverse transcription into cDNA, which acted as the sequencing template. Produced via immunoSEQ multiplex PCR; TCRdb's table is partial and in-frame only. The sample records 150,000 to 180,000 clones, around half being singletons. Per the germline V gene, CDR1 is LGHNA and CDR2 is YSLEER. The CDR3 has 15 amino acids. V was pared by 5 bases and J by 2 bases, with 15 bases between. This material consisted of CD8+ T cells sorted from blood, taken at week 0. This chain links TRBV4-3 with TRBJ2-5; TRBD2 is a possible D gene (6 bases). The TCR originated in a human donor with alopecia areata. For the CDR3, the DNA is TGCGCCAGCAGCGCTGATAGCGGATCACAAGAGACCCAGTACTTC. Amino acids: CASSADSGSQETQYF.